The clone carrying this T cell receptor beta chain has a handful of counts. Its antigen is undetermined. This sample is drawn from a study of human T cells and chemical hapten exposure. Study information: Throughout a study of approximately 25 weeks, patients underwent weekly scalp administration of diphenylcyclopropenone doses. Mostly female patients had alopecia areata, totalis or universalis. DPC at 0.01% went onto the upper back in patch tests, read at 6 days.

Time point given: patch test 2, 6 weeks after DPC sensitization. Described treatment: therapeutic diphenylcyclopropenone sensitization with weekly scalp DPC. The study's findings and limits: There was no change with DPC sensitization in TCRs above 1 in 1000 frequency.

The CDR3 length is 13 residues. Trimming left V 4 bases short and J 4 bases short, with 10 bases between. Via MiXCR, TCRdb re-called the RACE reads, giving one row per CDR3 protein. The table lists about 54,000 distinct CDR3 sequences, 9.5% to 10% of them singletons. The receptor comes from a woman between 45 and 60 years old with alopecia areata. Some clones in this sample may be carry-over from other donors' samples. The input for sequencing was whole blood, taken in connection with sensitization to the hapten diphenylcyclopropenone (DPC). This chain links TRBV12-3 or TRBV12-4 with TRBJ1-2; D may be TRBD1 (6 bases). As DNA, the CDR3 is TGTGCCAGCAGTTCACAGGGTTTCTATGGCTACACCTTC. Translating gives CASSSQGFYGYTF.